The present TCR beta chain was sequenced within a study of T-cell reconstitution after alpha-beta-depleted transplantation in children. Broader study findings: Several hundred expanded graft clones reportedly were the source of alpha-beta T cells about two months after transplant. After transplant, high TCRbeta diversity at day 60 in some patients arose from surviving recipient T cells and thymic progenitors.

CDR1 is MGHRA, CDR2 YSYEKL, per germline. The length of the CDR3 is 14 residues. Trimming removed 0 bases at V and 6 bases at J, with 12 bases between. The library targeted TCRbeta and was prepared with unique molecular identifiers. Via MiXCR, TCRdb re-called the PCR reads, giving one row per CDR3 protein. This sample has some 440,000 distinct CDR3 sequences; about 17% occur once, and the top ten carry 29%. As regards this clonotype: Its antigen is still unknown.

The origin of this receptor is a boy in the first two years of life who had a stem cell transplant for Wiskott-Aldrich syndrome, so the T cells may come from the graft donor. The rearrangement uses TRBV4-1 and TRBJ2-7, with D perhaps matching TRBD1 (5 bases). Sample: PBMCs, mostly from graft donor cells, taken 360 days after TCRalphabeta/CD19-depleted stem cell transplant. In DNA form, the CDR3 reads TGCGCCAGCAGCCAAGAGGATTGGACAAGCGAGCAGTACTTC. Translation: CASSQEDWTSEQYF.